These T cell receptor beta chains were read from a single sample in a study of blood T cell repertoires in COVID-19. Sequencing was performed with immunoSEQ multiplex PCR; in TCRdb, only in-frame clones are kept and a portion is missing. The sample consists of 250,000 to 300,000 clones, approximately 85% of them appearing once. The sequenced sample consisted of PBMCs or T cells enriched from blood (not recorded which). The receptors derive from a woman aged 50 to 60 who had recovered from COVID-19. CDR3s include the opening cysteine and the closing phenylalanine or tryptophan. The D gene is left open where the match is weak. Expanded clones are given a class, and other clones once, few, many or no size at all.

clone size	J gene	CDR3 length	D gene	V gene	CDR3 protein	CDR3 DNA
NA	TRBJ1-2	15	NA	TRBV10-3	CAISEAGTNNYGYTF	TGTGCCATCAGTGAGGCCGGGACAAACAACTATGGCTACACCTTC
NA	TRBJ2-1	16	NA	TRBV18	CASTTVSGGSYNEQFF	TGTGCCAGCACAACAGTTAGCGGCGGCTCCTACAATGAGCAGTTCTTC
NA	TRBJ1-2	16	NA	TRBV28	CASCPRRVVRNYGYTF	TGTGCCAGCTGCCCGAGGAGGGTAGTGCGGAACTATGGCTACACCTTC
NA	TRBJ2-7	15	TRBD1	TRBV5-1	CASSIRTGAINEQYF	TGCGCCAGCAGCATCCGGACAGGCGCCATCAACGAGCAGTACTTC
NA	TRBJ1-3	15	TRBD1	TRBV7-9	CASSLAGGTGNTIYF	TGTGCCAGCAGCTTGGCAGGGGGAACTGGAAACACCATATATTTT
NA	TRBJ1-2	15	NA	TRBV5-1	CASSLVAVANYGYTF	TGCGCCAGCAGCTTGGTAGCAGTGGCTAACTATGGCTACACCTTC
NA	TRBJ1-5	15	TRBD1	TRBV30	CAWSRGQISNQPQHF	TGTGCCTGGAGTAGGGGACAGATTAGCAATCAGCCCCAGCATTTT
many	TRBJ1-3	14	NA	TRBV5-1	CASSPARSGNTIYF	TGCGCCAGCAGCCCGGCCAGGTCTGGAAACACCATATATTTT
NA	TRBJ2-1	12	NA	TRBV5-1	CASSFVRSEQFF	TGCGCCAGCAGCTTCGTACGGTCCGAGCAGTTCTTC
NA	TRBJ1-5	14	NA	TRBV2	CASSDQGGNQPQHF	TGTGCCAGCAGTGACCAGGGAGGTAATCAGCCCCAGCATTTT
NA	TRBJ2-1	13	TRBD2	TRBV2	CASRGLDPSRQFF	TGTGCCAGCAGGGGACTAGACCCCTCCCGGCAGTTCTTC